The rows below give T cell receptor beta chains drawn from one sample of a study of blood T cell repertoires in COVID-19. Generated by immunoSEQ multiplex PCR, the TCRdb table keeps only in-frame clones and is missing some. The table includes approximately 110,000 clones, approximately 90% detected once. The sample consisted of peripheral blood. These receptors were taken from a woman in her forties or fifties with acute or convalescent COVID-19. Each CDR3 is given with its conserved first and last residue. Each record gives: J gene, V gene, D gene, clone size, CDR3 protein, CDR3 DNA. A D gene is named only where the DNA matches it firmly. Not all rows give a size; the values are once, few, many and, for expanded clones, a class.

J: TRBJ1-1
V: TRBV28
D: TRBD1
size: few
CDR3: CASSSAGGKSEAFF
DNA: TGTGCCAGCAGTTCCGCAGGGGGTAAGTCTGAAGCTTTCTTT

J: TRBJ2-3
V: TRBV28
D: TRBD2
size: once
CDR3: CASRGRTSGGGNTQYF
DNA: TGTGCCAGCAGGGGGAGGACTAGCGGAGGAGGGAATACGCAGTATTTT

J: TRBJ1-6
V: TRBV12-3/TRBV12-4
D: NA
size: NA
CDR3: CASSRQGLSPLHF
DNA: TGTGCCAGCAGTCGCCAGGGTTTATCACCCCTCCACTTT

J: TRBJ2-7
V: TRBV27
D: NA
size: once
CDR3: CASSPHSYEQYF
DNA: TGTGCCAGCAGTCCCCACTCCTACGAGCAGTACTTC

J: TRBJ2-3
V: TRBV7-9
D: TRBD1
size: NA
CDR3: CASSHIPNGQGPGDTQYF
DNA: TGTGCCAGCAGCCACATACCGAACGGACAGGGGCCGGGGGATACGCAGTATTTT

J: TRBJ1-5
V: TRBV6-5
D: TRBD1
size: NA
CDR3: CASSNGQGNQPQHF
DNA: TGTGCCAGCAGCAATGGACAGGGCAATCAGCCCCAGCATTTT

J: TRBJ2-1
V: TRBV2
D: NA
size: NA
CDR3: CASSEQDFTYNEQFF
DNA: TGTGCCAGCAGTGAACAGGACTTCACCTACAATGAGCAGTTCTTC

J: TRBJ1-1
V: TRBV27
D: TRBD1
size: NA
CDR3: CASRLTGTGRTEAFF
DNA: TGTGCCAGCAGATTGACTGGGACAGGCCGGACTGAAGCTTTCTTT

J: TRBJ1-1
V: TRBV7-9
D: TRBD1
size: NA
CDR3: CASSQGRGPRTEAFF
DNA: TGTGCCAGCAGTCAGGGCAGGGGGCCTCGGACTGAAGCTTTCTTT

J: TRBJ1-1
V: TRBV13
D: NA
size: few
CDR3: CASSSRPGGELNTEAFF
DNA: TGTGCCAGCAGCTCACGCCCGGGGGGTGAGTTGAACACTGAAGCTTTCTTT

J: TRBJ2-2
V: TRBV10-1
D: TRBD2
size: once
CDR3: CASSTGGNTGELFF
DNA: TGCGCCAGCTCGACGGGGGGGAACACCGGGGAGCTGTTTTTT

J: TRBJ2-1
V: TRBV9
D: TRBD1
size: once
CDR3: CASSVSGTALNEQFF
DNA: TGTGCCAGCAGCGTCTCCGGGACAGCACTCAATGAGCAGTTCTTC

J: TRBJ1-2
V: TRBV24-1
D: TRBD1
size: NA
CDR3: CATSGDRVGYGYTF
DNA: TGTGCCACCAGTGGGGACAGGGTAGGGTATGGCTACACCTTC

J: TRBJ1-1
V: TRBV5-6
D: TRBD1
size: NA
CDR3: CASRVQGPDTEAFF
DNA: TGTGCCAGCAGGGTACAGGGGCCCGACACTGAAGCTTTCTTT

J: TRBJ1-3
V: TRBV2
D: NA
size: few
CDR3: CASSEWLSGNTIYF
DNA: TGTGCCAGCAGTGAGTGGCTCTCTGGAAACACCATATATTTT

J: TRBJ1-1
V: TRBV19
D: NA
size: few
CDR3: CASSIRTVNTEAFF
DNA: TGTGCCAGTAGTATCAGAACCGTGAACACTGAAGCTTTCTTT

J: TRBJ2-2
V: TRBV25-1
D: NA
size: NA
CDR3: CASTQTSLSNTGELFF
DNA: TGTGCCAGCACCCAAACTAGCCTATCGAACACCGGGGAGCTGTTTTTT

J: TRBJ2-1
V: TRBV5-6
D: TRBD1
size: NA
CDR3: CASSLGFLDRGWNEQFF
DNA: TGTGCCAGCAGCTTGGGATTTTTAGACAGGGGATGGAATGAGCAGTTCTTC

J: TRBJ2-7
V: TRBV29-1
D: NA
size: NA
CDR3: CSAGGGQLPYEQYF
DNA: TGCAGCGCGGGGGGGGGACAGCTACCCTACGAGCAGTACTTC

J: TRBJ2-5
V: TRBV3-1/TRBV3-2
D: NA
size: NA
CDR3: CASSHPREYWEETQYF
DNA: TGTGCCAGCAGCCACCCCAGGGAATACTGGGAAGAGACCCAGTACTTC

J: TRBJ1-2
V: TRBV7-9
D: NA
size: NA
CDR3: CASSLATGSYGYTF
DNA: TGTGCCAGCAGCTTAGCAACAGGGAGCTATGGCTACACCTTC

J: TRBJ1-6
V: TRBV6-5
D: NA
size: NA
CDR3: CASRAPNSYNSPLHF
DNA: TGTGCCAGCAGGGCCCCGAACTCCTATAATTCACCCCTCCACTTT

J: TRBJ1-2
V: TRBV6-2/TRBV6-3
D: TRBD1
size: NA
CDR3: CASSSRPQGTTYGYTF
DNA: TGTGCCAGCAGTTCCCGTCCACAGGGGACGACTTATGGCTACACCTTC

J: TRBJ1-6
V: TRBV4-1
D: NA
size: NA
CDR3: CASSHERPLHF
DNA: TGCGCCAGCAGCCACGAGCGTCCCCTCCACTTT

J: TRBJ1-1
V: TRBV23-1
D: TRBD1
size: NA
CDR3: CASTGGEAFF
DNA: TGCGCCAGCACAGGGGGTGAAGCTTTCTTT

J: TRBJ1-2
V: TRBV4-1
D: TRBD1
size: NA
CDR3: CASSPPDRGGGYTF
DNA: TGCGCCAGCAGCCCCCCAGACAGGGGCGGGGGCTACACCTTC

J: TRBJ1-5
V: TRBV4-2
D: TRBD1
size: NA
CDR3: CASSQEQGAQPQHF
DNA: TGTGCCAGCAGCCAAGAACAGGGGGCTCAGCCCCAGCATTTT

J: TRBJ2-7
V: TRBV19
D: TRBD1
size: NA
CDR3: CASSIVGTGAYEQYF
DNA: TGTGCCAGTAGTATCGTAGGGACAGGGGCCTACGAGCAGTACTTC

J: TRBJ2-2
V: TRBV19
D: NA
size: NA
CDR3: CASSTTGTGELFF
DNA: TGTGCCAGTAGTACTACAGGGACCGGGGAGCTGTTTTTT

J: TRBJ1-4
V: TRBV7-2
D: NA
size: NA
CDR3: CASSLESLTATNEKLFF
DNA: TGTGCCAGCAGCTTAGAATCCCTGACAGCAACTAATGAAAAACTGTTTTTT

J: TRBJ2-1
V: TRBV9
D: NA
size: NA
CDR3: CASSVGASSINEQFF
DNA: TGTGCCAGCAGCGTAGGGGCTAGCAGTATAAATGAGCAGTTCTTC

J: TRBJ2-2
V: TRBV7-2
D: NA
size: NA
CDR3: CASSLAGDTGELFF
DNA: TGTGCCAGCAGCTTAGCCGGGGACACCGGGGAGCTGTTTTTT

J: TRBJ2-3
V: TRBV18
D: NA
size: NA
CDR3: CASSPPLTDTQYF
DNA: TGTGCCAGCTCACCACCTCTGACAGATACGCAGTATTTT

J: TRBJ1-1
V: TRBV5-1
D: NA
size: NA
CDR3: CASSFSGMTEAFF
DNA: TGCGCCAGCAGCTTTTCAGGGATGACTGAAGCTTTCTTT

J: TRBJ1-2
V: TRBV7-3
D: TRBD1
size: once
CDR3: CASSPTGSYGYTF
DNA: TGTGCCAGCAGCCCGACAGGGAGCTATGGCTACACCTTC

J: TRBJ1-1
V: TRBV5-4
D: TRBD1
size: NA
CDR3: CASSLAGGAEAFF
DNA: TGTGCCAGCAGCTTGGCAGGGGGCGCTGAAGCTTTCTTT

J: TRBJ1-2
V: TRBV21-1
D: NA
size: NA
CDR3: CASSSQFYRGDYYGYTF
DNA: TGTGCCAGCAGCTCTCAATTCTACAGGGGCGACTACTATGGCTACACCTTC

J: TRBJ2-7
V: TRBV28
D: NA
size: NA
CDR3: CASSLSGSGGGEQYF
DNA: TGTGCCAGCAGTCTCAGCGGGTCCGGTGGGGGGGAGCAGTACTTC

J: TRBJ1-1
V: TRBV29-1
D: NA
size: NA
CDR3: CSANTVTNTEAFF
DNA: TGCAGCGCTAACACAGTAACCAACACTGAAGCTTTCTTT

J: TRBJ1-1
V: TRBV7-8
D: TRBD1
size: NA
CDR3: CASSPGQGLTNTEAFF
DNA: TGTGCCAGCAGCCCAGGACAGGGGCTAACCAACACTGAAGCTTTCTTT

J: TRBJ2-7
V: TRBV28
D: TRBD1
size: NA
CDR3: CASSLGGQGGEQYF
DNA: TGTGCCAGCAGTTTAGGGGGACAGGGGGGCGAGCAGTACTTC

J: TRBJ2-7
V: TRBV28
D: TRBD2
size: NA
CDR3: CASSPSGGDEQYF
DNA: TGTGCCAGCAGCCCTTCGGGGGGGGACGAGCAGTACTTC

J: TRBJ2-4
V: TRBV19
D: TRBD2
size: NA
CDR3: CASSPSGENIQYF
DNA: TGTGCCAGTAGCCCTAGCGGGGAAAACATTCAGTACTTC

J: TRBJ1-1
V: TRBV5-4
D: NA
size: NA
CDR3: CASSGGGKVKVFF
DNA: TGTGCCAGCAGCGGCGGGGGAAAGGTTAAAGTTTTCTTT

J: TRBJ2-1
V: TRBV15
D: NA
size: NA
CDR3: CATSSYTKAGDNEQFF
DNA: TGTGCCACCAGCAGTTATACAAAGGCGGGCGACAATGAGCAGTTCTTC

J: TRBJ1-1
V: TRBV5-1
D: NA
size: NA
CDR3: CASSLGGATNTEAFF
DNA: TGCGCCAGCAGCTTGGGTGGGGCCACGAACACTGAAGCTTTCTTT

J: TRBJ1-5
V: TRBV11-2
D: TRBD1
size: NA
CDR3: CASSLVAGGINQPQHF
DNA: TGTGCCAGCAGCTTAGTAGCAGGGGGTATCAATCAGCCCCAGCATTTT

J: TRBJ1-4
V: TRBV7-2
D: NA
size: NA
CDR3: CASSAYSGSRHEKLFF
DNA: TGTGCCAGCAGCGCCTATTCCGGGTCCCGTCATGAAAAACTGTTTTTT

J: TRBJ2-3
V: TRBV4-1
D: NA
size: NA
CDR3: CASSQDLRVQGYDTQYF
DNA: TGCGCCAGCAGCCAAGATCTCCGGGTGCAGGGTTACGATACGCAGTATTTT

J: TRBJ1-2
V: TRBV2
D: NA
size: NA
CDR3: CASSEDREGYTF
DNA: TGTGCCAGCAGTGAAGACAGGGAAGGCTACACCTTC

J: TRBJ1-1
V: TRBV4-1
D: TRBD1
size: NA
CDR3: CASSHTGQVNPEAFF
DNA: TGCGCCAGCAGCCATACGGGACAGGTGAACCCTGAAGCTTTCTTT

J: TRBJ1-5
V: TRBV27
D: NA
size: NA
CDR3: CASSSRGQRGNQPQHF
DNA: TGTGCCAGCAGTTCCCGAGGACAGCGAGGTAATCAGCCCCAGCATTTT

J: TRBJ1-1
V: TRBV6-5
D: NA
size: NA
CDR3: CASRPRGYTEAFF
DNA: TGTGCCAGCAGGCCTCGAGGGTACACTGAAGCTTTCTTT

J: TRBJ2-1
V: TRBV7-3
D: TRBD1
size: NA
CDR3: CASSFTGAYDGNEQFF
DNA: TGTGCCAGCAGCTTTACAGGGGCCTATGATGGCAATGAGCAGTTCTTC